The TCR beta chain described here comes from a study of beta chain features in type 1 diabetes. The CDR3 contains 15 residues. With V trimmed by 6 bases and J by 5 bases, 9 bases remained unmatched. The V gene's germline CDR1 is GTSNPN and CDR2 SVGIG (reference sequence). This clone has just a few counts. The entirety of the isolated RNA underwent reverse transcription, so expressed TCRB transcripts were sequenced. The repertoire was sequenced with immunoSEQ multiplex PCR; TCRdb's copy has only in-frame clones and lacks some. The data hold about 360,000 clones, with 10% to 15% observed a single time. This receptor was taken from a man between 18 and 35 years old in good health. This chain connects TRBV30 to TRBJ1-6, with 8 bases lining up with TRBD1. Sequenced input: naive CD4+ T cells from blood. CDR3 sequence reads: CACIGTGDNNSPLHF. Written as DNA, the CDR3 is TGTGCCTGTATAGGGACAGGCGACAATAATTCACCCCTCCACTTT. Full variable domain (outside the CDR3, taken from reference TRBV30 and TRBJ1-6): SQTIHQWPATLVQPVGSPLSLECTVEGTSNPNLYWYRQAAGRGLQLLFYSVGIGQISSEVPQNLSASRPQDRQFILSSKKLLLSDSGFYLCACIGTGDNNSPLHFGNGTRLTVT.